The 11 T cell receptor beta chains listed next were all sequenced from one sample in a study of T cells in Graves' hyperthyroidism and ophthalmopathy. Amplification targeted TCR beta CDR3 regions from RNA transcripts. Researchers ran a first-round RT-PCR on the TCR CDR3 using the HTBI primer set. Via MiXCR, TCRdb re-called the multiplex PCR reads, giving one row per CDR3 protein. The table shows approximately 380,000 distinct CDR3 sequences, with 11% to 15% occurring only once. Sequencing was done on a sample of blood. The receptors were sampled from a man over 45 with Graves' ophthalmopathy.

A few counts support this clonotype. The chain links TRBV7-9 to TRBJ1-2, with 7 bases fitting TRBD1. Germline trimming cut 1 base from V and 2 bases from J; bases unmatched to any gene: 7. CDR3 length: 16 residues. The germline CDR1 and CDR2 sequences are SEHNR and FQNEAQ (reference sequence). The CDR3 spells CASSLDRGVRNYGYTF. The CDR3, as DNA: TGTGCCAGCAGCTTAGACAGGGGCGTAAGGAACTATGGCTACACCTTC.

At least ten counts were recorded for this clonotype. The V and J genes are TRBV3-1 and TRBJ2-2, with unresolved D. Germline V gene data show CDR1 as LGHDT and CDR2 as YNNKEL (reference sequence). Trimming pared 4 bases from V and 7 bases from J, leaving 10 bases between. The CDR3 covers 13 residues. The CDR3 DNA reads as TGTGCCAGCAGCCTCGGAACGGGCGGGGAGCTGTTTTTT. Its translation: CASSLGTGGELFF.

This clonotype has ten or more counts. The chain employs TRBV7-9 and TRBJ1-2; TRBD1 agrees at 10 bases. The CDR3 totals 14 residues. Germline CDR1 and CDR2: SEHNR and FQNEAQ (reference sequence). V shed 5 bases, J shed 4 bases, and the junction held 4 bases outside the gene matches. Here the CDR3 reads CASSGTGDAYGYTF. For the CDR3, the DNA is TGTGCCAGCAGCGGGACAGGGGATGCCTATGGCTACACCTTC.

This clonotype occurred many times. CDR3 amino acids: CASSRGAPDTQYF. As DNA, the CDR3 is TGTGCCAGCAGCCGAGGGGCGCCAGATACGCAGTATTTT. This rearrangement joins TRBV7-8 to TRBJ2-3; D possibly matches TRBD1 or TRBD2 (5 bases each). Trimming cost V 5 bases and J 4 bases, with 10 bases left between them. Germline loops: CDR1 SGHVS, CDR2 FQNEAQ. This CDR3 is 13 amino acids long.

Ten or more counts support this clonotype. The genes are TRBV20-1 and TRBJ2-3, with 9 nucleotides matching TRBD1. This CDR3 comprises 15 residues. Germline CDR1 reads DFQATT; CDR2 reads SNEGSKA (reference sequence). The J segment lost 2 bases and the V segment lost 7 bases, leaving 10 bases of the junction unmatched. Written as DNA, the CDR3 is TGCAGTGGCTTAACAGGGGGCGCTTCCACAGATACGCAGTATTTT. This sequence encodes CSGLTGGASTDTQYF.

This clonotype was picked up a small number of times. The CDR3 nucleotides read TGCAGTGCTAGAGATGCAGGGCGAGGCACAGATACGCAGTATTTT. This encodes CSARDAGRGTDTQYF. V and J are TRBV20-1 and TRBJ2-3, with D possibly matching TRBD1 (5 bases). V lost 0 bases and J lost 1, with 11 bases in between. This CDR3 contains 15 residues. Germline-derived CDR1 and CDR2 are DFQATT and SNEGSKA (reference sequence).

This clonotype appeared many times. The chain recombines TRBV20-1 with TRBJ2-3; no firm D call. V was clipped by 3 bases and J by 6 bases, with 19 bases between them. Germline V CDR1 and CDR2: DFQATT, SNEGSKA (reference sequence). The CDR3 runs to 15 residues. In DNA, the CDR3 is TGCAGTGCTAGGGAATCTAGTTTTGGTCGTGATACGCAGTATTTT. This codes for CSARESSFGRDTQYF.

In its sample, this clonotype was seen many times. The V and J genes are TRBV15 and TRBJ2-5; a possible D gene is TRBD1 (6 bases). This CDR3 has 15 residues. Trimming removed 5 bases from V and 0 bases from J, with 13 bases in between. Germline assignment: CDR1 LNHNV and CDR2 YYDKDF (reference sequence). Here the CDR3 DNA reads TGTGCCACCAGCGGGGACACTTTGTACCAAGAGACCCAGTACTTC. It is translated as CATSGDTLYQETQYF.

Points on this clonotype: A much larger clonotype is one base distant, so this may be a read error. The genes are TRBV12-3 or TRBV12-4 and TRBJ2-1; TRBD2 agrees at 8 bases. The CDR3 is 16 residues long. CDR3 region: CASTNRGLAGLNERFF. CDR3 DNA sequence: TGTGCCAGCACCAACCGTGGGCTAGCGGGCCTAAATGAGCGGTTCTTC.

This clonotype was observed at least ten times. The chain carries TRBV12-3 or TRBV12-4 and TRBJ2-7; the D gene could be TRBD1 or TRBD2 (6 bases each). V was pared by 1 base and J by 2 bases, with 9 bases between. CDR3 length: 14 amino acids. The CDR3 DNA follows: TGTGCCAGCAGTTTAGGGGGGGCACCCTACGAGCAGTACTTC. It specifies CASSLGGAPYEQYF.

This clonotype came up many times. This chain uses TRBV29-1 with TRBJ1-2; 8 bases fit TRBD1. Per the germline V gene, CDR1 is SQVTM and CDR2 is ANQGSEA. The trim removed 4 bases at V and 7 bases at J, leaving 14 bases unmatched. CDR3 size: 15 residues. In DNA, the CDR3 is TGCAGCGTTGTCCCCTCAATCAGGGGGCTCCTTGGCTACACCTTC. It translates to CSVVPSIRGLLGYTF.